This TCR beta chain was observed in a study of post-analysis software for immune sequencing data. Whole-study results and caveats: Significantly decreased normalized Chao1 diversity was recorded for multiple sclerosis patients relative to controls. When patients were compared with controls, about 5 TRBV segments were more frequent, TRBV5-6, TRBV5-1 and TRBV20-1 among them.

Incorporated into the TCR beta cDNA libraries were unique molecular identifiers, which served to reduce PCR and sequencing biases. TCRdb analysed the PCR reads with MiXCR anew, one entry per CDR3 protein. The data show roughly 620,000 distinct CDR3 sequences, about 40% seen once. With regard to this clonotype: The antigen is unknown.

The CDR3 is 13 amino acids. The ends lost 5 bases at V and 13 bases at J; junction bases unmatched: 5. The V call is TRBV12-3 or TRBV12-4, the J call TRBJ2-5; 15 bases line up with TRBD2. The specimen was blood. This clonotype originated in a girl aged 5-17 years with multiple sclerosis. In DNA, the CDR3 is TGTGCCAGCAGTGCGGGACTAGCGGGGGGTCCGTACTTC. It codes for CASSAGLAGGPYF.